These 4 T cell receptor beta chains originate from one sample sequenced in a study of OX40 agonist ivuxolimab in advanced cancers. The assay was immunoSEQ multiplex PCR, and TCRdb's table has in-frame clones only and misses some. This table holds around 93,000 clones, 80% to 90% found once. Sample: CD4+ or CD8+ T cells sorted from blood, taken in a trial of the OX40 agonist ivuxolimab. These receptor sequences come from an adult with an advanced solid tumor such as melanoma, head and neck, liver or kidney cancer.

The genes are TRBV7-2 and TRBJ2-7; the match to TRBD2 covers 7 bases. The germline gives CDR1 SGHTA, CDR2 FQGNSA. The trim removed 2 bases at V and 0 bases at J, leaving 13 bases unmatched. The CDR3 sequence is 18 residues long. The CDR3 DNA reads as TGTGCCAGCAGCTTACTTTCCGGGCAAGCGGGACCCTCCTACGAGCAGTACTTC. It specifies CASSLLSGQAGPSYEQYF.

The CDR3 coding sequence is TGTGCCAGCAGCTTAGGGACAGGGCGTTTGGAAAAACTGTTTTTT. Its translation is CASSLGTGRLEKLFF. V usage is TRBV11-2 and J usage is TRBJ1-4; 8 positions agree with TRBD1. The V segment lost 1 base and the J segment 8 bases; nucleotides outside the gene matches: 6. The V gene's germline CDR1 is SGHAT and CDR2 FQNNGV. CDR3 size: 15 residues.

V is TRBV18 and J is TRBJ2-2, with TRBD2 as a possible D gene (6 bases). The CDR3 spans 14 residues. V was clipped by 6 bases and J by 0 bases, with 8 bases between them. Germline V gene data show CDR1 as KGHSH and CDR2 as LQKENI. In DNA, the CDR3 is TGTGCCAGCTCGGGACTCGCGAACACCGGGGAGCTGTTTTTT. The encoded protein is CASSGLANTGELFF.

The V call is TRBV4-3, the J call TRBJ2-2; D might be TRBD2 (6 bases). Trimming pared 4 bases from V and 4 bases from J, leaving 13 bases between. The V gene's germline CDR1 is LGHNA and CDR2 YSLEER. There are 15 residues in the CDR3. The CDR3 region has the DNA TGCGCCAGCAGCCGACTAGGGGCGAGCACCGGGGAGCTGTTTTTT. Protein: CASSRLGASTGELFF.